The present TCR beta chain was sequenced within a study of cytotoxic CD8 clonotypes in ibrutinib-treated CLL. The study's findings and limits: Clonality increased at ibrutinib response, then returned toward baseline at progression. Public clonotypes proved infrequent, and on treatment they shrank or remained steady.

Of note for this clone: The antigen remains unidentified.

Here immunoSEQ multiplex PCR was the method, and the copy in TCRdb shows in-frame clones only, minus some. Altogether about 330,000 clones are present, over 55% being singletons, with the ten largest covering approximately 6%. Here the sequenced sample was PBMCs, taken after 36 months of ibrutinib treatment. The sequence was collected from a human donor with chronic lymphocytic leukemia.

The CDR3 sequence: CASSLDGYEQYF. The CDR3 DNA is TGTGCCAGCAGCCTCGACGGCTACGAGCAGTACTTC. The V and J genes are TRBV6-6 and TRBJ2-7; D not resolved. Germline loops: CDR1 MNHNY, CDR2 SVGAGI (reference sequence). Trimming cost V 6 bases and J 3 bases, with 9 bases left between them. The CDR3 runs to 12 residues.